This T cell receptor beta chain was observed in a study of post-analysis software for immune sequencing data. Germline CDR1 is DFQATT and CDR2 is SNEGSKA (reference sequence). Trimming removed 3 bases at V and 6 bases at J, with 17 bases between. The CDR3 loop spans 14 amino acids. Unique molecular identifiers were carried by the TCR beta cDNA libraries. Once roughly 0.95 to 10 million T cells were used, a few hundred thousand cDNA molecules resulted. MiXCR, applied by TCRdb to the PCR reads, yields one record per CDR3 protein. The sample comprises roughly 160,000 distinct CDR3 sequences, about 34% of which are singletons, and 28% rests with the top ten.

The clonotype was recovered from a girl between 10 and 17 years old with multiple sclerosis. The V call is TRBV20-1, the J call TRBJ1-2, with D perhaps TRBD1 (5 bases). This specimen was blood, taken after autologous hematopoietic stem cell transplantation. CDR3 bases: TGCAGTGCTAGTCAGGGTTTGGGTGTGGATGGCTACACCTTC. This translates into CSASQGLGVDGYTF.